This T cell receptor (beta chain) was recorded in a study of blood T cell repertoires in COVID-19 (dated by TCRdb to 2018 to 2020). Study-wide context: Samples from collaborators originated in the United States, Italy and Spain and spanned both the acute and convalescent phases of COVID-19. The prospective study material was composed of cDNA or gDNA derived from T cells, B-cell-depleted T cells, or PBMCs. Deeply sampled blood TCRbeta repertoires from subjects exposed to, actively infected with, or recovered from COVID-19 were included in the dataset. The repertoires were made available in a free public database intended to serve as a resource for research on the immune response to SARS-CoV-2. Samples came from the ongoing ImmuneRACE study (first 160 participants) plus 1,254 subjects from 6 global collaborators. Sample metadata almost always included a de-identified subject ID, COVID-19 status, age in years and sex. Where HLA class I and class II types were available, the types were taken from metadata supplied by the sample provider, not from assay-based typing. Study-level results and caveats: How much clinical and demographic metadata was included differed by source and by participant, and the metadata was provided uncurated.

On this clone itself: This receptor's antigen is unknown. Base-call qualities are not available, and no considerably larger clone is one nucleotide away.

The CDR3 contains 19 residues, cysteine and phenylalanine counted. Left in the record is the CDR3 DNA by itself, 57 bases read in frame from the first base. CDR1 and CDR2 are read off the germline V gene (reference sequence) as LGHDT and YNNKEL. From V the trimming removes 0 bases and from J it removes 0 bases, while the gene matches leave 13 bases of the junction unaccounted for. TCRbeta CDR3 regions were amplified from genomic DNA by means of the immunoSEQ Assay, a bias-controlled multiplex PCR. Under the source paper's analysis protocol: The number of nucleated cells in each sample was estimated by amplification of reference gene primers within the assay. To quantify the absolute abundance of each unique TCRbeta CDR3 rearrangement, sequence reads were collapsed and filtered. For each sample, productive Simpson clonality was calculated as the square root of Simpson's diversity index over productive rearrangements. TCRdb stores this immuneACCESS table with in-frame sequences only. Part of the clones is absent; in the studies checked, under half of the shortfall reflects unresolved V genes, and no reason is known for the rest. V, J and clone size are those of that table, while D and trimming were read from the DNA. Across this sample there are some 210,000 clones, with less than 90% seen only once. The ten largest account for 20% of the sample.

The collaborating institutions used their own protocols to collect whole blood in K2EDTA tubes. For TCRbeta analysis, collaborator samples were shipped as frozen whole blood, as isolated PBMCs, or as DNA extracted from either sample type. The sequence came from a human donor in a cohort sampled during active COVID-19. Sequenced: peripheral blood. The receptor chain draws on TRBV3-1 (or the pseudogene TRBV3-2) and TRBJ1-2; TRBD1 fits 7 bases in the junction. The DNA is as follows: TGTGCCAGCAGCCAAGAAAGACTCTTAGACAGGGAGTCTAACTATGGCTACACCTTC. This codes for CASSQERLLDRESNYGYTF.